The 8 T cell receptor beta chains given below trace back to one sample, sequenced in a study of T cell repertoires and HLA-DP antigens. Profiling relied on immunoSEQ multiplex PCR, and the TCRdb table lists in-frame clones only, not all of them. The sample contains around 70,000 clones, roughly 75% of which appear only once. No cognate antigen is known for these TCRs. Source material: CD4+ T cells from PBMCs. The receptors were gathered from a man aged 55-75 years in good health and CMV-seronegative.

This clone showed up just a few times. The gene calls are TRBV30 and TRBJ2-3; 8 bases match TRBD2. The germline CDR1 and CDR2 sequences are GTSNPN and SVGIG (reference sequence). The CDR3 spans 16 residues. V shed 0 bases and J 2 bases; nucleotides not matched to a gene: 7. CDR3 in amino acids: CAWSVGAGGHTDTQYF. Written as DNA, the CDR3 is TGTGCCTGGAGTGTAGGGGCGGGAGGCCACACAGATACGCAGTATTTT.

The chain recombines TRBV7-7 with TRBJ2-2; TRBD2 matches 10 bases. Germline V CDR1 and CDR2: SSHAT, FNYEAQ (reference sequence). The CDR3 totals 17 residues. V gave up 0 bases and J gave up 2 bases; unmatched junction bases: 3. The CDR3 nucleotides read TGTGCCAGCAGCTTAGCCACTAGCGGGGCAAACACCGGGGAGCTGTTTTTT. Amino acids: CASSLATSGANTGELFF.

The rearrangement joins TRBV14 to TRBJ2-3, with D unresolved. This CDR3 region has 15 residues. Germline loops: CDR1 SGHDN, CDR2 FVKESK. Trimming removed 1 base from V and 0 bases from J, with 8 bases in between. CDR3: CASSQGVSSTDTQYF. In DNA form, the CDR3 reads TGTGCCAGCAGCCAAGGGGTCAGCAGCACAGATACGCAGTATTTT.

The chain employs TRBV7-9 and TRBJ1-2, with 7 bases fitting TRBD1. The V segment lost 5 bases and the J segment 0 bases; nucleotides outside the gene matches: 6. CDR1 is SEHNR, CDR2 FQNEAQ, per germline (reference sequence). This CDR3 region has 15 residues. CDR3 nucleotide sequence: TGTGCCAGCAGCACACCCGGGACAGCTAACTATGGCTACACCTTC. This codes for CASSTPGTANYGYTF.

The rearrangement uses TRBV5-4 and TRBJ1-4; 10 bases fit TRBD1. V lost 3 bases, J lost 7 bases, and 6 bases stayed unmatched. This CDR3 comprises 15 residues. The germline V gene encodes CDR1 SGHNT and CDR2 YYREEE (reference sequence). CDR3 in amino acids: CASSSDRGRGEKLFF. The CDR3 DNA reads TGTGCCAGCAGCTCTGACAGGGGGCGCGGTGAAAAACTGTTTTTT. The whole variable domain, filled in from reference TRBV5-4 and TRBJ1-4, reads ETGVTQSPTHLIKTRGQQVTLRCSSQSGHNTVSWYQQALGQGPQFIFQYYREEENGRGNFPPRFSGLQFPNYSSELNVNALELDDSALYLCASSSDRGRGEKLFFGSGTQLSVL.

V is TRBV19 and J is TRBJ2-5; TRBD2 matches at 7 bases. Germline lookup yields CDR1 LNHDA and CDR2 SQIVND (reference sequence). With 6 bases clipped from V and 2 bases from J, the junction kept 3 bases outside the gene matches. The CDR3 covers 13 residues. CDR3 in DNA: TGTGCCAGTAGCACTAGCGTGCAAGAGACCCAGTACTTC. This codes for CASSTSVQETQYF.

This rearrangement joins TRBV6-5 to TRBJ1-2; a weak D match, TRBD1 (6 bases). CDR1 is MNHEY and CDR2 is SVGAGI in the germline V gene. Trimming left V 2 bases short and J 1 base short, with 14 bases between. The CDR3 is made up of 16 amino acids. This chain's CDR3 is CASSYRGRGHNYGYTF. The CDR3 DNA follows: TGTGCCAGCAGTTACAGGGGGAGGGGACATAACTATGGCTACACCTTC.

The gene calls are TRBV19 and TRBJ1-1; possible D gene TRBD1, 6 bases. The CDR3 contains 16 residues. Germline V gene lookup returns CDR1 LNHDA and CDR2 SQIVND (reference sequence). V gave up 6 bases and J gave up 5 bases, with 22 bases separating them. Here the CDR3 reads CASSPRLGGGWTEAFF. The CDR3 nucleotides are TGTGCCAGTAGCCCCCGGTTAGGGGGGGGATGGACTGAAGCTTTCTTT.